These 7 T cell receptor beta chains share one sample of origin, sequenced in a study of vaccination effects on CD4 cells after COVID-19. Before sequencing, viral peptide pools were used by the ViraFEST assay to expand antigen-specific CD4+ T cells. Subsequent to less than twelve days of culture, CD4+ T cells were isolated. The cohort was immunized with two doses of either the BNT162b2 or mRNA-1273 vaccine. Their target antigens are unknown. Assay used: immunoSEQ multiplex PCR; TCRdb lists only in-frame clones, some missing. The table has about 38,000 clones, approximately 84% seen once. The sequencing used CD4+ T cells from PBMCs cultured with HCoV-NL63 spike peptides, collected after COVID-19 vaccination. These receptors were collected from a human donor who received a COVID-19 vaccine. Some clones in this sample may be carry-over from other donors' samples.

In its sample, this clone was seen a few times. The V gene is TRBV2, the J gene TRBJ2-2; D not certain. This CDR3 has 16 amino acids. Trimming removed 1 base at V and 1 base at J, with 10 bases between. Germline V CDR1 and CDR2: SNHLY, FYNNEI. The chain's CDR3 is CASSEGQLVNTGELFF. The CDR3, as DNA: TGTGCCAGCAGTGAAGGGCAGTTAGTGAACACCGGGGAGCTGTTTTTT.

The CDR3 DNA follows: TGTGCCACCGCAGTAGCGGGGGGGCTGAATGAGCAGTTCTTC. It is translated as CATAVAGGLNEQFF. The genes are TRBV6-4 and TRBJ2-1; TRBD2 matches 11 bases. CDR3 length: 14 residues. Trimming removed 10 bases from V and 7 bases from J; junction bases left unmatched: 9. Germline values: CDR1 MRHNA, CDR2 SNTAGT.

This rearrangement joins TRBV6-5 to TRBJ2-5; 8 positions match TRBD1. From germline, CDR1 is MNHEY and CDR2 SVGAGI. V lost 5 bases, J lost 6 bases, and 5 bases stayed unmatched. The CDR3 covers 13 residues. CDR3 protein: CASSPGQVKTQYF. The CDR3 DNA reads as TGTGCCAGCAGTCCGGGACAGGTAAAGACCCAGTACTTC.

The rearrangement uses TRBV28 and TRBJ1-5; D uncertain. V lost 4 bases to trimming and J lost 3 bases, with 7 bases between them. The CDR3 runs 13 residues. Looked up from germline, CDR1 is MDHEN and CDR2 is SYDVKM. For the CDR3, the DNA is TGTGCCAGCAGTTCCATGGACAATCAGCCCCAGCATTTT. Its translation is CASSSMDNQPQHF.

The chain uses TRBV21-1 and TRBJ2-3; the table calls TRBD1, which could not be checked here. TRBV21-1 is classified as a pseudogene. The CDR3 runs to 15 residues. Here the CDR3 reads CARPIRGPSTDTQYF. The CDR3 coding sequence is TGTGCCAGACCTATTAGGGGTCCTAGCACAGATACGCAGTATTTT.

This chain joins TRBV6-5 and TRBJ2-3; no clear D. V was clipped by 4 bases and J by 5 bases, with 13 bases between them. The CDR3 consists of 14 residues. Germline V lookup: CDR1 MNHEY, CDR2 SVGAGI. DNA for the CDR3: TGTGCCAGCAGTTTGCGTGGGCTAGGAGATACGCAGTATTTT. Its protein product is CASSLRGLGDTQYF.

This rearrangement joins TRBV4-2 to TRBJ2-1; D is uncertain. Looked up from germline, CDR1 is LGHNA and CDR2 is YNFKEQ. The germline V and J ends were trimmed by 3 bases and 8 bases, with 8 bases remaining between them. CDR3 size: 12 residues. CDR3 DNA sequence: TGTGCCAGCAGCCACCGCCTCGATGAGCAGTTCTTC. Protein sequence: CASSHRLDEQFF.